One and the same sample provided the 9 T cell receptor beta chains below, sequenced in a study of tissue T cells after allogeneic stem cell transplantation. The protocol was immunoSEQ multiplex PCR, while the TCRdb copy is restricted to in-frame clones and leaves out a portion. The profile shows roughly 3,900 clones, around 50% of them singletons. The time point here: mouse harvest day 7 after allogeneic transplant. Mouse grafts combined 10^7 T-cell-depleted bone marrow cells with 10^6 splenic CD5+ T cells. The source material was lymph node tissue. All receptors come from a female BALB/c mouse given C57BL/6 T cells with graft-versus-host disease after an allogeneic hematopoietic cell transplant.

This clone turned up a few times. The gene names here belong to mouse. The read ends 1 residue early relative to the CDR3; the germline J gene fills the gap. V gene TRBV20 combines with J gene TRBJ2-7, with TRBD2 identical over 8 bases. The CDR3 is 14 amino acids. CDR1 and CDR2 (germline): GFQATS, STVNSAI. V dropped 0 bases and J dropped 3; count of bases not matched to a gene: 4. CDR3 amino acids: CGARDWGGLYEQYF. The sequenced part of the CDR3 DNA is TGTGGTGCTAGGGATTGGGGGGGGCTCTATGAACAGTAC.

On this clone itself: The genes and germline here are from mouse. This CDR3 reads CTCSAPGYPGNTLYF. The sequenced part of the CDR3 DNA is TGCACCTGCAGTGCACCGGGGTATCCTGGAAATACGCTCTAT. This chain links TRBV1 with TRBJ1-3; the D is unclear. The sequence runs out 1 residue before the end of the CDR3; the remainder is reconstructed from the germline J gene. V lost 2 bases, J lost 2 bases, and 10 bases lay in between. Germline values: CDR1 NSQYPW, CDR2 LRSPGD (reference sequence). This CDR3 region has 15 residues.

The count of this clone is one. All gene names here are mouse names. The read falls 1 residue short of the CDR3 end, and the missing part is taken from the germline J gene. The rearrangement joins TRBV20 to TRBJ2-3; 8 nucleotides match TRBD1. Germline V lookup: CDR1 GFQATS, CDR2 STVNSAI. The ends lost 2 bases at V and 2 bases at J; junction bases unmatched: 6. The CDR3 has 15 amino acids. CDR3 in amino acids: CGARSRGRPAETLYF. CDR3 DNA (partial): TGTGGTGCTAGGAGCAGGGGGCGCCCTGCAGAAACGCTGTAT. Full variable domain (rest looked up from reference TRBV20 and TRBJ2-3): GALVYQYPRRTICKSGTSMRMECQAVGFQATSVAWYRQSPQKTFELIALSTVNSAIKYEQNFTQEKFPISHPNLSFSSMTVLNAYLEDRGLYLCGARSRGRPAETLYFGSGTRLTVL.

The sample holds a few counts of this clone. Each gene name is a mouse one. Coverage ceases 1 residue before the CDR3 finishes, and the germline J gene fills in the end. The chain employs TRBV16 and TRBJ2-1; D is possibly TRBD2 (7 bases). The CDR3 length is 15 residues. Germline lookup yields CDR1 SGHSA and CDR2 FRNQAP. V was pared by 0 bases and J by 3 bases, with 9 bases between. Here the CDR3 reads CASSLEGGTYAEQFF. Partial CDR3 DNA: TGTGCAAGCAGCTTAGAGGGGGGCACCTATGCTGAGCAGTTC.

This clone was found a few times. Gene names refer to mouse genes. The read gets to within 1 residue of the CDR3 end, and the germline J gene fills in the rest. The genes are TRBV26 and TRBJ2-4; 7 nucleotides align to TRBD1. V shed 5 bases, J shed 0 bases, and the junction held 2 bases outside the gene matches. The CDR3 totals 14 residues. The germline gives CDR1 KGHPV, CDR2 FQNQEV (reference sequence). CDR3 residues: CASSRDSSQNTLYF. Incomplete CDR3 DNA: TGTGCCAGCAGTAGGGACAGCAGTCAAAACACCTTGTAC.

A remark on this clone: The germline and genes are mouse ones. The read ends 1 residue shy of where the CDR3 ends; the end is completed using the germline J gene. The chain employs TRBV1 and TRBJ1-1; D unclear. V was cut by 0 bases and J by 0 bases, with 5 bases left in between. Germline V CDR1 and CDR2: NSQYPW, LRSPGD (reference sequence). The CDR3 sequence is 14 residues long. The covered CDR3 bases are TGCACCTGCAGTGCAGAACGTGCAAACACAGAAGTCTTC. Amino acids: CTCSAERANTEVF. The full-length CDR3 reads as CTCSAERANTEVFF.

About this clone itself: Mouse gene names apply. The CDR3 end is not reached by the read, which stops 1 residue before it; the germline J gene fills it in. V usage is TRBV26 and J usage is TRBJ2-4; 7 bases are shared with TRBD1. The CDR3 runs 15 residues. V dropped 0 bases and J dropped 3; count of bases not matched to a gene: 3. CDR1 KGHPV and CDR2 FQNQEV come from the germline V gene (reference sequence). The CDR3 protein is CASSLSSGQQNTLYF. The sequenced CDR3 bases are TGTGCCAGCAGTCTGTCATCGGGACAGCAAAACACCTTGTAC.

This clone was counted a few times. Here the gene names and germline are mouse. The sequence runs out 1 residue before the end of the CDR3; the remainder is reconstructed from the germline J gene. The chain uses TRBV23 and TRBJ1-5; the table's D call of TRBD1 was not tested on the DNA. This CDR3 spans 15 amino acids. CDR1 is KGHTA and CDR2 is FQNQQP in the germline V gene. Here the CDR3 reads CSSRSGTGRNQAPLF. The CDR3 bases that were read are TGCTCCAGCAGGTCCGGGACAGGGAGGAACCAGGCTCCGCTT.

This clone was observed a few times. Gene names and germline match the mouse. This CDR3 is CASSLWGGANTGQLYF. The CDR3 bases that were read are TGTGCCAGCAGCTTGTGGGGGGGCGCGAACACCGGGCAGCTCTAC. The chain couples TRBV3 to TRBJ2-2; 9 bases are shared with TRBD2. The DNA ends 1 residue before the CDR3 does, and the rest of the CDR3 is filled in from the germline J gene. Germline CDR1 reads SNHLY; CDR2 reads FYNGKV (reference sequence). This CDR3 is built from 16 residues. J was trimmed by 2 bases and V by 3 bases; bases with no gene match: 4.